This T cell receptor (beta chain) was profiled in a study of OX40 agonist ivuxolimab in advanced cancers. General observations from the study: On average, CD8+ T cells had more expanded clones than CD4+. Some nonresponders additionally presented with little normalized T-cell clonal expansion.

To note about this clone: As yet, its antigen is unknown.

The CDR3 spans 16 residues. Germline V gene sequence: CDR1 SGHAT, CDR2 FQNNGV. V lost 7 bases, J lost 5 bases, and 16 bases stayed unmatched. Generated by immunoSEQ multiplex PCR, the TCRdb table keeps only in-frame clones and is missing some. This sample has approximately 120,000 clones, with 85% to 95% found just once. The genes are TRBV11-2 and TRBJ2-7, with TRBD1 identical over 8 bases. The sample here was CD4+ or CD8+ T cells sorted from blood, taken in a trial of the OX40 agonist ivuxolimab. The sequence derives from an adult with an advanced solid tumor such as melanoma, head and neck, liver or kidney cancer. The CDR3 DNA follows: TGTGCCAGCACCCAACAAGCGACAGGGGCGAACCACGAGCAGTACTTC. Translated: CASTQQATGANHEQYF.